This TCR beta chain is from a study of cytomegalovirus exposure and HLA in healthy donors. The overall study: Researchers previously reported finding just under 120 million unique TCR beta sequences from 150 million to 200 million T cells. Genetic ancestry analysis placed around four fifths of the 398 donors that were genotyped in the Caucasian-associated cluster.

Healthy bone marrow donors supplied every sample. Remarks on this clone: What it binds is unknown.

Points from the study as a whole: It was assumed in the presence/absence analyses that sequencing depth was roughly uniform across donors.

Per the germline V gene, CDR1 is KGHSH and CDR2 is LQKENI. V was pared by 1 base and J by 0 bases, with 7 bases between. There are 15 residues in the CDR3. The PCR had 60 Vbeta and 13 Jbeta primers. Generated by immunoSEQ multiplex PCR, the TCRdb table keeps only in-frame clones and is missing some. The repertoire holds around 120,000 clones, around 80% seen once, with approximately 8.8% in the top ten. V is TRBV18 and J is TRBJ1-5; no clear D. The TCR sequence derives from a female donor in good health and CMV-seropositive. The specimen was PBMCs. The CDR3: CASSPLGISNQPQHF. The CDR3 DNA reads as TGTGCCAGCTCACCACTTGGCATTAGCAATCAGCCCCAGCATTTT.